A single sample gave rise to the 27 T cell receptor beta chains below, sequenced in a study of blood T cell repertoires in COVID-19. Clones were sequenced by immunoSEQ multiplex PCR, and TCRdb holds only the in-frame ones, with some missing. This table has about 270,000 clones, around 90% appearing once. Sequencing was carried out using peripheral blood. Receptors originate from a man between 45 and 60 years old with acute or convalescent COVID-19.

This chain connects TRBV27 to TRBJ2-3; 14 bases are a match to TRBD2. J was trimmed by 6 bases and V by 5 bases; bases with no gene match: 7. This CDR3 has 16 amino acids. Germline-derived CDR1 and CDR2 are MNHEY and SMNVEV (reference sequence). The DNA of the CDR3 is TGTGCCAGCAGTCGATGGACTAGCGGGGGGCCGGATACGCAGTATTTT. It yields the protein CASSRWTSGGPDTQYF.

J is TRBJ2-6 and V is TRBV5-1; tentative D call: TRBD2 (5 bases). Germline V gene data show CDR1 as SGHRS and CDR2 as YFSETQ. CDR3 length: 14 residues. Trimming took 7 bases from V and 2 from J, leaving 10 bases between them. Written as DNA, the CDR3 is TGCGCCAGCGGTGAGAGGGCTGGGGCCAACGTCCTGACTTTC. It yields the protein CASGERAGANVLTF.

This sequence joins TRBV29-1 and TRBJ1-3, with TRBD1 identical over 9 bases. The J segment lost 1 base and the V segment lost 4 bases, leaving 11 bases of the junction unmatched. Germline V lookup: CDR1 SQVTM, CDR2 ANQGSEA. The CDR3 runs to 17 residues. CDR3: CSVVQNRGQGSGNTIYF. CDR3 bases: TGCAGCGTTGTCCAGAACCGGGGACAGGGTTCTGGAAACACCATATATTTT.

This chain links TRBV2 with TRBJ1-4; D is perhaps TRBD1 (5 bases). With 8 bases removed from V and 2 bases from J, the gap between germline ends came to 15 bases. This CDR3 contains 15 residues. CDR1 and CDR2 from the germline V gene are SNHLY and FYNNEI. The CDR3 coding sequence is TGTGCCAGCCAATCCTTCCGGGGGACTAATGAAAAACTGTTTTTT. Encoded protein: CASQSFRGTNEKLFF.

V usage is TRBV12-3 or TRBV12-4 and J usage is TRBJ1-5, with D possibly TRBD1 on 6 matching bases. This CDR3 comprises 13 residues. V lost 7 bases, J lost 7 bases, and 14 bases lay in between. The CDR3 nucleotides read TGTGCCAGCAACTTACAGGGTCGGCAGCCCCAGCATTTT. Protein sequence: CASNLQGRQPQHF.

The rearrangement links TRBV6-4 to TRBJ1-6, with a weak D call TRBD1 (5 bases). CDR3 length: 14 residues. Per the germline V gene, CDR1 is MRHNA and CDR2 is SNTAGT. V was pared by 8 bases and J by 10 bases, with 18 bases between. The CDR3 DNA is TGTGCCAGCCCCGCGTTGGGGGGTTCCTCACCCCTCCACTTT. This sequence encodes CASPALGGSSPLHF.

The chain uses TRBV7-9 and TRBJ1-1, with a possible D match to TRBD1 (5 bases). V shed 7 bases and J shed 9 bases, with 18 bases lying between them. Germline V gene data show CDR1 as SEHNR and CDR2 as FQNEAQ (reference sequence). This CDR3 is built from 13 residues. The CDR3 reads CASTPGRGDQAFF. In DNA form, the CDR3 reads TGTGCCAGCACCCCGGGACGGGGGGACCAAGCTTTCTTT.

With respect to this clone: A junction boundary mismatches the germline segment, possibly from a read error. Different DNA sequences within this sample yield the same CDR3. The chain joins TRBV6-5 to TRBJ2-7, with D perhaps matching TRBD1 (5 bases). Germline-derived CDR1 and CDR2 are MNHEY and SVGAGI. The CDR3 has 14 residues. CDR3 DNA: TGTGCCAGCAGTACAGGCTCAAGCTCCTACGAGCAATACTTC. Its translation is CASSTGSSSYEQYF.

The chain is built from TRBV18 and TRBJ2-2, with TRBD1 as a possible D gene (6 bases). Germline values: CDR1 KGHSH, CDR2 LQKENI. CDR3 length: 17 amino acids. V lost 1 base and J 7 bases, leaving 19 bases between the germline ends. CDR3 residues: CASSPRTPTSDSGELFF. The CDR3, as DNA: TGTGCCAGCTCACCACGAACCCCCACATCGGACAGCGGGGAGCTGTTTTTT.

V is TRBV21-1 and J is TRBJ1-2; the table's D call TRBD1 went unverified against the DNA. TRBV21-1 counts as a pseudogene. The CDR3 contains 16 residues. The DNA of the CDR3 is TGTGCCAGCAGCAAAGTCTCTGGGCGCCATTTCTATGGCTACACCTTC. It specifies CASSKVSGRHFYGYTF.

The gene calls are TRBV9 and TRBJ2-1, with D uncertain. Trimming left V 2 bases short and J 5 bases short, with 8 bases between. Per the germline V gene, CDR1 is SGDLS and CDR2 is YYNGEE. This CDR3 comprises 13 residues. CDR3 bases: TGTGCCAGCAGCGTCGGGTCTAACAATGAGCAGTTCTTC. It encodes CASSVGSNNEQFF.

The V and J genes are TRBV29-1 and TRBJ1-1; no clear D. Germline CDR1 is SQVTM and CDR2 is ANQGSEA. CDR3 length: 13 residues. The ends were cut back, 4 bases at V and 2 bases at J, with 11 bases in the middle. CDR3 nucleotide sequence: TGCAGCGTTGCGTATTGGGCTAACACTGAAGCTTTCTTT. Its translation: CSVAYWANTEAFF.

The chain carries TRBV19 and TRBJ1-3; D remains ambiguous. This CDR3 is 11 amino acids long. The V gene lost 8 bases and the J gene lost 1 base, with 3 bases spanning the gap. The germline gives CDR1 LNHDA, CDR2 SQIVND (reference sequence). The CDR3 loop reads CASSSGNTIYF. In DNA form, the CDR3 reads TGTGCCAGTTCATCTGGAAACACCATATATTTT.

The V call is TRBV6-1, the J call TRBJ1-2; D is ambiguous. V gave up 3 bases and J gave up 5 bases, with 7 bases separating them. This CDR3 contains 12 residues. Looked up from germline, CDR1 is MNHNS and CDR2 is SASEGT. This chain's CDR3 is CASSDFSYGYTF. CDR3 nucleotide sequence: TGTGCCAGCAGTGATTTCAGTTATGGCTACACCTTC.

J is TRBJ1-6 and V is TRBV10-3; tentative D call: TRBD1 (5 bases). Trimming removed 7 bases from V and 0 bases from J, with 10 bases in between. Germline V gene data show CDR1 as ENHRY and CDR2 as SYGVKD. This CDR3 contains 15 residues. The CDR3 is CAITGGGSYNSPLHF. CDR3 DNA: TGTGCCATCACGGGGGGGGGCTCCTATAATTCACCCCTCCACTTT.

The chain recombines TRBV6-5 with TRBJ2-7, with 7 bases fitting TRBD1. The CDR3 is 15 residues long. With 5 bases clipped from V and 2 bases from J, the junction kept 9 bases outside the gene matches. CDR1 is MNHEY, CDR2 SVGAGI, per germline. The CDR3 bases are TGTGCCAGCAGTACCCAGCGACAGGGTCCCTACGAGCAGTACTTC. Its translation: CASSTQRQGPYEQYF.

This clone was found a few times. The DNA of the CDR3 is TGTGCCACCAGCAGAACGGGGGGGAACTCCTACAATGAGCAGTTCTTC. It translates to CATSRTGGNSYNEQFF. The chain combines TRBV15 with TRBJ2-1, with 8 positions matching TRBD2. The CDR3 covers 16 residues. The germline V gene encodes CDR1 LNHNV and CDR2 YYDKDF (reference sequence). V lost 2 bases, J lost 0 bases, and 3 bases stayed unmatched.

This clone was counted a few times. The chain joins TRBV10-3 to TRBJ1-5; no firm D call. The CDR3 runs 14 residues. Germline V gene data show CDR1 as ENHRY and CDR2 as SYGVKD. Trimming took off 2 bases at V and 0 bases at J, with 5 bases between the two ends. CDR3 sequence: CAISEGPSNQPQHF. CDR3 DNA: TGTGCCATCAGTGAGGGGCCTAGCAATCAGCCCCAGCATTTT.

The chain joins TRBV6-6 to TRBJ1-6; 7 bases line up with TRBD1. Trimming at V came to 5 bases and at J to 6 bases, leaving 13 bases not matched to a gene. Germline CDR1 MNHNY, CDR2 SVGAGI (reference sequence). This CDR3 is 17 amino acids long. The CDR3 sequence: CASSQYGTALVNSPLHF. The DNA of the CDR3 is TGTGCCAGCAGTCAATATGGGACAGCCCTTGTTAATTCACCCCTCCACTTT.

The chain links TRBV11-2 to TRBJ2-1; 7 bases align to TRBD1. This CDR3 contains 15 residues. J lost 4 bases, V lost 5 bases, and 8 bases had no gene match. The germline CDR1 and CDR2 sequences are SGHAT and FQNNGV. The CDR3, as DNA: TGTGCCAGCAGCCCAACAGGGGACCGGTACAATGAGCAGTTCTTC. Residues: CASSPTGDRYNEQFF.

This clone was observed a single time. The V gene is TRBV11-2, the J gene TRBJ1-1; D is undetermined. This CDR3 comprises 15 residues. Germline V gene lookup returns CDR1 SGHAT and CDR2 FQNNGV. V was trimmed by 1 base and J by 3 bases, leaving 12 bases between them. Here the CDR3 reads CASSLVPGSHTEAFF. The CDR3 DNA sequence: TGTGCCAGCAGCTTAGTTCCCGGGAGCCACACTGAAGCTTTCTTT.

The chain joins TRBV29-1 to TRBJ1-3, with D perhaps TRBD1 (5 bases). This CDR3 has 12 residues. Germline V gene data show CDR1 as SQVTM and CDR2 as ANQGSEA. Trimming removed 7 bases from V and 2 bases from J, with 9 bases in between. CDR3 in amino acids: CSAVGPGNTIYF. As DNA, the CDR3 is TGCAGCGCGGTGGGGCCTGGAAACACCATATATTTT.

The CDR3 spells CSVVGGSNEKLFF. The CDR3 nucleotides read TGCAGCGTTGTGGGGGGATCTAATGAAAAACTGTTTTTT. This sequence joins TRBV29-1 and TRBJ1-4; the D gene is possibly TRBD1 (5 bases). The CDR3 sequence is 13 residues long. Germline values: CDR1 SQVTM, CDR2 ANQGSEA. Trimming shortened V by 4 bases and J by 3 bases, and 9 bases separated the two germline ends.

This clone has ten or more counts. The rearrangement links TRBV7-3 to TRBJ1-2; 8 bases are shared with TRBD1. Germline CDR1 is SGHTA and CDR2 is FQGTGA. The CDR3 has 14 residues. V gave up 4 bases and J gave up 7 bases; unmatched junction bases: 8. The chain's CDR3 is CASSSQGQGGGYTF. CDR3 DNA: TGTGCCAGCAGCTCCCAAGGACAGGGCGGTGGCTACACCTTC.

CDR3 DNA sequence: TGTGCCAGCAGGGGCCTTCCCAATGAGCAGTTCTTC. Encoded protein: CASRGLPNEQFF. The rearrangement links TRBV6-6 to TRBJ2-1; D unresolved. Germline V gene data show CDR1 as MNHNY and CDR2 as SVGAGI (reference sequence). The CDR3 totals 12 residues. V gave up 6 bases and J gave up 6 bases, with 9 bases separating them.

The chain recombines TRBV5-1 with TRBJ2-1; no reliable D call. With 0 bases removed from V and 3 bases from J, the gap between germline ends came to 10 bases. Germline V gives CDR1 SGHRS, CDR2 YFSETQ. The length of the CDR3 is 15 residues. This CDR3 reads CASSLGLENYNEQFF. CDR3 in DNA: TGCGCCAGCAGCTTGGGCCTGGAGAACTACAATGAGCAGTTCTTC.

The V call is TRBV27, the J call TRBJ2-2; D is unclear. V was clipped by 8 bases and J by 3 bases, with 10 bases between them. The CDR3 runs to 13 residues. CDR1 and CDR2 from the germline V gene are MNHEY and SMNVEV (reference sequence). CDR3 bases: TGTGCCAGCCGTACTATCTACACCGGGGAGCTGTTTTTT. Its protein product is CASRTIYTGELFF.